This entry lists 19 T cell receptor beta chains sequenced from one sample in a study of early T cells in non-severe SARS-CoV-2 infection. TCRdb re-called the 5' RACE reads with MiXCR, one entry per CDR3 protein. Of 64,000 or so distinct CDR3 sequences in the sample, around 11% are singletons; the top ten hold 2.9%. The sample was whole blood, taken at baseline. The receptors shown here come from an adult who was a healthcare worker with PCR-confirmed SARS-CoV-2 infection or an uninfected control (not recorded which).

The rearrangement joins TRBV27 to TRBJ2-4; a weak D match, TRBD1 (6 bases). This CDR3 has 13 residues. Per germline, CDR1 MNHEY and CDR2 SMNVEV (reference sequence). The V and J ends lost 9 bases and 0 bases respectively, with 9 bases between them. The CDR3 region is CARDRPAKNIQYF. The CDR3 coding sequence is TGTGCCAGGGACAGACCAGCCAAAAACATTCAGTACTTC.

There are a few counts of this clonotype. J is TRBJ2-7 and V is TRBV7-6, with TRBD1 as a possible D gene (6 bases). V was cut by 2 bases and J by 2 bases, with 13 bases left in between. The CDR3 length is 15 residues. CDR1 and CDR2 from the germline V gene are SGHVS and FNYEAQ. The CDR3 region is CASSLFEGDTYEQYF. The CDR3 bases are TGTGCCAGCAGCTTATTTGAAGGGGACACCTACGAGCAGTACTTC. Full variable domain (remainder filled in from reference TRBV7-6 and TRBJ2-7): GAGVSQSPRYKVTKRGQDVALRCDPISGHVSLYWYRQALGQGPEFLTYFNYEAQQDKSGLPNDRFSAERPEGSISTLTIQRTEQRDSAMYRCASSLFEGDTYEQYFGPGTRLTVT.

The rearrangement uses TRBV29-1 and TRBJ2-7; a possible D gene is TRBD1 (6 bases). The V and J ends lost 3 bases and 0 bases respectively, with 12 bases between them. The CDR3 extends over 14 amino acids. Per the germline V gene, CDR1 is SQVTM and CDR2 is ANQGSEA. CDR3 bases: TGCAGCGTTGAGGACAGCGAGAACTCCTACGAGCAGTACTTC. Protein sequence: CSVEDSENSYEQYF.

This clonotype was seen a few times. The chain links TRBV20-1 to TRBJ1-2, with D maybe TRBD1 (5 bases). V dropped 4 bases and J dropped 2 bases, with 14 bases sitting between them. The germline V gene has CDR1 DFQATT and CDR2 SNEGSKA (reference sequence). The CDR3 covers 14 residues. As DNA, the CDR3 is TGCAGTGCTACGGACAACCCTCCAAACTATGGCTACACCTTC. It encodes CSATDNPPNYGYTF.

At least ten counts were recorded for this clonotype. This sequence joins TRBV18 and TRBJ2-3; D uncertain. This CDR3 comprises 11 residues. V was clipped by 6 bases and J by 6 bases, with 7 bases between them. Per the germline V gene, CDR1 is KGHSH and CDR2 is LQKENI. For the CDR3, the DNA is TGTGCCAGCTCGGTGGACGATACGCAGTATTTT. Translation: CASSVDDTQYF.

This chain joins TRBV21-1 and TRBJ1-6. TRBV21-1 has pseudogene status. This CDR3 comprises 17 residues. DNA for the CDR3: TGTGTCAGCAGCAAAGCCTTCAGAGATTGGGGTAATTCACCCCTCCACTTT. Protein sequence: CVSSKAFRDWGNSPLHF.

The chain has TRBV20-1 and TRBJ2-5, with D possibly called TRBD1 or TRBD2 (6 bases each). This CDR3 comprises 13 residues. Deletions cut 6 bases from V and 1 base from J, with 12 bases between. Germline V gives CDR1 DFQATT, CDR2 SNEGSKA (reference sequence). The CDR3 reads CSAGGQLQETQYF. The CDR3 DNA reads as TGCAGTGCCGGGGGACAACTCCAAGAGACCCAGTACTTC.

V usage is TRBV5-6 and J usage is TRBJ2-7; 8 nucleotides line up with TRBD2. Germline V lookup: CDR1 SGHDT, CDR2 YYEEEE. The CDR3 is 12 amino acids. J lost 2 bases, V lost 10 bases, and 5 bases had no gene match. This CDR3 reads CAGLARAYEQYF. The CDR3 DNA is TGTGCCGGACTAGCCAGAGCCTACGAGCAGTACTTC.

This clonotype was found a few times. This rearrangement joins TRBV18 to TRBJ2-3; 7 bases fit TRBD2. This CDR3 region has 15 residues. V dropped 4 bases and J dropped 1; count of bases not matched to a gene: 5. Germline CDR1 and CDR2: KGHSH and LQKENI. Here the CDR3 DNA reads TGTGCCAGCTCACTGAGCGGGGTTGGCACAGATACGCAGTATTTT. This translates into CASSLSGVGTDTQYF. Full variable domain (remainder filled in from reference TRBV18 and TRBJ2-3): NAGVMQNPRHLVRRRGQEARLRCSPMKGHSHVYWYRQLPEEGLKFMVYLQKENIIDESGMPKERFSAEFPKEGPSILRIQQVVRGDSAAYFCASSLSGVGTDTQYFGPGTRLTVL.

This clonotype showed up just a few times. The chain joins TRBV28 to TRBJ2-7, with a tentative D call TRBD1 (5 bases). The germline V gene encodes CDR1 MDHEN and CDR2 SYDVKM. V was cut by 1 base and J by 3 bases, with 7 bases left in between. The CDR3 extends over 13 amino acids. Here the CDR3 DNA reads TGTGCCAGCAGTTTATTGACAGACTACGAGCAGTACTTC. The encoded protein is CASSLLTDYEQYF.

This clonotype was observed a handful of times. The chain is built from TRBV9 and TRBJ1-2; 7 bases map to TRBD1. The CDR3 is 20 amino acids. Germline V CDR1 and CDR2: SGDLS, YYNGEE. V gave up 4 bases and J gave up 7 bases; unmatched junction bases: 28. CDR3: CASSSPRGEQGHPLGGGYTF. In DNA form, the CDR3 reads TGTGCCAGCAGCTCCCCGCGAGGAGAACAGGGGCATCCCTTGGGGGGTGGCTACACCTTC.

This chain connects TRBV7-8 to TRBJ1-6; 7 positions agree with TRBD1. V gave up 2 bases and J gave up 8 bases; unmatched junction bases: 0. CDR3 size: 13 residues. Germline V CDR1 and CDR2: SGHVS, FQNEAQ. CDR3 coding DNA: TGTGCCAGCAGCTTAACAGGGGATTCACCCCTCCACTTT. Its translation: CASSLTGDSPLHF.

The table lists this clonotype with a few counts. The rearrangement joins TRBV7-9 to TRBJ2-5; 8 nucleotides align to TRBD2. V was clipped by 3 bases and J by 5 bases; unmatched bases: 8. The CDR3 contains 15 residues. The germline gives CDR1 SEHNR, CDR2 FQNEAQ (reference sequence). The CDR3 DNA follows: TGTGCCAGCAGCTTTATGCGGGGGGCCCAGGAGACCCAGTACTTC. Amino acids: CASSFMRGAQETQYF.

This clonotype showed up many times. The chain recombines TRBV18 with TRBJ1-1; D uncertain. Germline V gene lookup returns CDR1 KGHSH and CDR2 LQKENI. Deletions cut 3 bases from V and 3 bases from J, with 11 bases between. The CDR3 totals 14 residues. The CDR3 is CASSPNSRYTEAFF. As DNA, the CDR3 is TGTGCCAGCTCACCGAACAGCCGGTACACTGAAGCTTTCTTT.

The V gene is TRBV9, the J gene TRBJ2-3; D possibly matches TRBD1 or TRBD2 (5 bases each). With 3 bases removed from V and 8 bases from J, the gap between germline ends came to 16 bases. This CDR3 contains 14 residues. Germline lookup yields CDR1 SGDLS and CDR2 YYNGEE. The DNA for the CDR3 is TGTGCCAGCAGCGCGAGGGCCTTTGGGGGTACGCAGTATTTT. Translating gives CASSARAFGGTQYF.

The V call is TRBV20-1, the J call TRBJ2-3, with D hard to call. Germline loops: CDR1 DFQATT, CDR2 SNEGSKA (reference sequence). The CDR3 length is 13 residues. The V and J ends lost 5 bases and 1 base respectively, with 10 bases between them. Here the CDR3 DNA reads TGCAGTGCTGACTCTCCCGGCACAGATACGCAGTATTTT. As protein: CSADSPGTDTQYF.

The chain couples TRBV4-1 to TRBJ2-3, with TRBD2 identical over 7 bases. This CDR3 has 17 amino acids. Germline V gene sequence: CDR1 MGHRA, CDR2 YSYEKL. The junction had 12 bases not matched to a gene; V was cut back by 4 bases and J by 2 bases. CDR3 DNA: TGCGCCAGCAGCCCCCTCGGGAGCGGGGCTTTCACAGATACGCAGTATTTT. This gives the protein CASSPLGSGAFTDTQYF.

This clonotype was detected only a few times. Here the CDR3 reads CASSLGRGRIEQYF. CDR3 bases: TGTGCCAGCAGTTTGGGTCGGGGCCGAATAGAGCAGTACTTC. The chain combines TRBV27 with TRBJ2-7; D could derive from TRBD1 or TRBD2 (5 bases each). CDR3 length equals 14 residues. Looked up from germline, CDR1 is MNHEY and CDR2 is SMNVEV (reference sequence). Deletions cut 3 bases from V and 7 bases from J, with 16 bases between.

The chain employs TRBV5-5 and TRBJ1-4; 11 bases agree with TRBD1. Germline CDR1 reads SGHKS; CDR2 reads YYEKEE (reference sequence). V lost 4 bases and J lost 8; bases outside the gene matches: 7. This CDR3 is built from 15 residues. CDR3 residues: CASSAMGTGGEKLFF. The DNA for the CDR3 is TGTGCCAGCAGCGCCATGGGGACAGGGGGAGAAAAACTGTTTTTT.